The following is a TCR beta chain sequence with its context. The sample comes from a study of cytomegalovirus exposure and HLA in healthy donors. The PCR contained 60 Vbeta and 13 Jbeta primers. Sequencing used immunoSEQ multiplex PCR; TCRdb keeps in-frame clones, though not all of them. The sample yields about 140,000 clones, 70% to 80% seen once. The length of the CDR3 is 16 residues. Germline assignment: CDR1 SNHLY and CDR2 FYNNEI. V dropped 3 bases and J dropped 6; count of bases not matched to a gene: 10. The sample comprised PBMCs. The genes are TRBV2 and TRBJ1-5, with 8 bases lining up with TRBD1. The receptor was isolated from a man between 40 and 49 years old in good health and CMV-seropositive. In DNA, the CDR3 is TGTGCCAGCAGTGAGCGGCTGGACAGGGTACGTCAGCCCCAGCATTTT. Protein sequence: CASSERLDRVRQPQHF.